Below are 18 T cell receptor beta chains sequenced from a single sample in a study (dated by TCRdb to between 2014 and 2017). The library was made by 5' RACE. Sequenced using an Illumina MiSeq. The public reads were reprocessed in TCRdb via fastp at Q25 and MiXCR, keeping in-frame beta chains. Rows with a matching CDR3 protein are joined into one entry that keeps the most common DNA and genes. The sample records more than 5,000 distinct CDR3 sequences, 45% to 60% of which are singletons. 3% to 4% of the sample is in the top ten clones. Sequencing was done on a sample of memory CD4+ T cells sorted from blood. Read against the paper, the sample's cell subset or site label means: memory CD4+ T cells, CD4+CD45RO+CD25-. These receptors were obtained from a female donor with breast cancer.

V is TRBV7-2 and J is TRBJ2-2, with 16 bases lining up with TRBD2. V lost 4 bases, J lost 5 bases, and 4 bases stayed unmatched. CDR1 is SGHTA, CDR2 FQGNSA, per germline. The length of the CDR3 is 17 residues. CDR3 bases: TGTACCAGCAGCTCCGGGACTAGCGGGAGGGTGACCGGGGAGCTGTTTTTT. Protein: CTSSSGTSGRVTGELFF.

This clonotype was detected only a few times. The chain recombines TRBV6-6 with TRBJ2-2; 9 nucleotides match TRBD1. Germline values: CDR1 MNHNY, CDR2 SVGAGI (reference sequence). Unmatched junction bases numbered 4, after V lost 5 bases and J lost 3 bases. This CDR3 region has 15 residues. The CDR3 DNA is TGTGCCAGCAGTCCACAGGGGGCGGACACCGGGGAGCTGTTTTTT. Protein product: CASSPQGADTGELFF.

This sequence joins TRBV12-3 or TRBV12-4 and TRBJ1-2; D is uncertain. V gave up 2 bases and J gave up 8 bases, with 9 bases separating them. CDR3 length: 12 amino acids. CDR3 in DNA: TGTGCCAGCAGTTTACACAGCTTAGGCTACACCTTC. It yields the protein CASSLHSLGYTF.

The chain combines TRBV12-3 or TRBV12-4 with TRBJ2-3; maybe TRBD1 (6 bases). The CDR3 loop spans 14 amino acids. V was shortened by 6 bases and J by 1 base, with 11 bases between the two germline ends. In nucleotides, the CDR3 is TGTGCCAGCAGGGGGGACACCCGCACAGATACGCAGTATTTT. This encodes CASRGDTRTDTQYF.

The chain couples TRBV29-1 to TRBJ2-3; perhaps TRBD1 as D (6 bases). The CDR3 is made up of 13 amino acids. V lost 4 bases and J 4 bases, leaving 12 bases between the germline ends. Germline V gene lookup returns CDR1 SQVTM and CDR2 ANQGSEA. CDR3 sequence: CSVVRGIPDTQYF. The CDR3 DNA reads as TGCAGCGTTGTCAGGGGCATCCCAGATACGCAGTATTTT.

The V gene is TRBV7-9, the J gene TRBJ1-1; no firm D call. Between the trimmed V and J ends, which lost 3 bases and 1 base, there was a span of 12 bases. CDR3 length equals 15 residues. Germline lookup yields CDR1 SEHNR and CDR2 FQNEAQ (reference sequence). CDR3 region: CASSFGSSRNTEAFF. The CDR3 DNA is TGTGCCAGCAGCTTCGGATCTTCGCGGAACACTGAAGCTTTCTTT.

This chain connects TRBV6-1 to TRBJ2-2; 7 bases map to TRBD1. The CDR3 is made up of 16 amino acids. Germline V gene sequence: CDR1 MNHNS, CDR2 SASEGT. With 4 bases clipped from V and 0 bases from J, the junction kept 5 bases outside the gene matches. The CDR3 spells CASSARTGSNTGELFF. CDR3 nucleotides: TGTGCCAGCAGTGCACGGACAGGATCGAACACCGGGGAGCTGTTTTTT.

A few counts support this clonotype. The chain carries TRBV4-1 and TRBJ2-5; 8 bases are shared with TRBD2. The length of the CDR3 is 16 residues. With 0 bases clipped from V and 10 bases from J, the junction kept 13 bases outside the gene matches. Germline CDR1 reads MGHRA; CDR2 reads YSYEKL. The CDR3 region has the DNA TGCGCCAGCAGCCAAGAACCCGGGACACCGGGAGGGGACCAGTACTTC. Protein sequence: CASSQEPGTPGGDQYF.

CDR3 in DNA: TGTGCCAGCAGCAAATCAGGGACGAGTTACAATGAGCAGTTCTTC. Translated, it gives CASSKSGTSYNEQFF. The chain uses TRBV12-3 or TRBV12-4 and TRBJ2-1; perhaps D is TRBD1 or TRBD2 (5 bases each). The CDR3 loop spans 15 amino acids. V was pared by 6 bases and J by 4 bases, with 16 bases between.

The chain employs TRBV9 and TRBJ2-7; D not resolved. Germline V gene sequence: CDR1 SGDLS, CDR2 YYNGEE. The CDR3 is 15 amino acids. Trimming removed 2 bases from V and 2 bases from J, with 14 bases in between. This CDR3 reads CASSVLARCTYEQYF. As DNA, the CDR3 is TGTGCCAGCAGCGTTCTGGCCAGGTGCACCTACGAGCAGTACTTC.

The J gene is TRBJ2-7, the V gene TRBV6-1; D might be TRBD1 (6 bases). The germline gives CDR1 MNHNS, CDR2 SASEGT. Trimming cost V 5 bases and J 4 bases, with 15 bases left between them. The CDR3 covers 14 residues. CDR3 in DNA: TGTGCCAGCAGTAAGGACAGAGATGGGTACGAGCAGTACTTC. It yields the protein CASSKDRDGYEQYF.

CDR3 residues: CASSLDTNTEAFF. CDR3 sequence (DNA): TGTGCCAGCAGCCTGGACACGAACACTGAAGCTTTCTTT. This chain joins TRBV7-2 and TRBJ1-1; D is perhaps TRBD1 (5 bases). The length of the CDR3 is 13 residues. Trimming pared 5 bases from V and 1 base from J, leaving 8 bases between. Germline values: CDR1 SGHTA, CDR2 FQGNSA.

CDR3 protein: CAISGGPNSPLHF. CDR3 sequence (DNA): TGTGCCATCAGTGGGGGGCCCAATTCACCCCTCCACTTT. The V and J genes are TRBV10-3 and TRBJ1-6; a weak D match, TRBD1 (6 bases). The CDR3 totals 13 residues. In germline, CDR1 is ENHRY, CDR2 SYGVKD. Trimming took 4 bases from V and 7 from J, leaving 8 bases between them.

CDR3 bases: TGCAGTGCTAGGGACACCTCTAGTGAGCAGTTCTTC. Protein: CSARDTSSEQFF. The J gene is TRBJ2-1, the V gene TRBV20-1; possible D gene TRBD1, 5 bases. The V gene's germline CDR1 is DFQATT and CDR2 SNEGSKA (reference sequence). This CDR3 is 12 amino acids long. With 3 bases removed from V and 9 bases from J, the gap between germline ends came to 12 bases.

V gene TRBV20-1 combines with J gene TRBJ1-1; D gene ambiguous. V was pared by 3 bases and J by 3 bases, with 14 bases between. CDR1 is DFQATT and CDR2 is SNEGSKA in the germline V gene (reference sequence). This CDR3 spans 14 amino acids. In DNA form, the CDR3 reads TGCAGTGCTAGGCGTTGGGTGAGCGACACTGAAGCTTTCTTT. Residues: CSARRWVSDTEAFF.

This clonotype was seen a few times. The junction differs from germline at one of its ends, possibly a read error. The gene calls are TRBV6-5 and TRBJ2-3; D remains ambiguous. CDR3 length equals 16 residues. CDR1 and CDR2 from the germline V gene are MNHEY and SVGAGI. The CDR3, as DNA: TGTGCCAGTAGTTACCGACCAGAGCTCTCCACAGATACGCAGTATTTT. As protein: CASSYRPELSTDTQYF.

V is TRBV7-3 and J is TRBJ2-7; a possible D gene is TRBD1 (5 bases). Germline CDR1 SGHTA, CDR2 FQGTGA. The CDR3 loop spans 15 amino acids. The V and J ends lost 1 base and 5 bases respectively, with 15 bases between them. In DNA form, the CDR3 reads TGTGCCAGCAGCTTAATCAGGTACAGGATCGACGAGCAGTACTTC. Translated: CASSLIRYRIDEQYF.

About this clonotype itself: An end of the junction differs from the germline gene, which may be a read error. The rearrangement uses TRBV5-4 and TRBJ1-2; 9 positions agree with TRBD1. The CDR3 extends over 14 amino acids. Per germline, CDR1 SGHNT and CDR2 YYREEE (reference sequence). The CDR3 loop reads CANSRGQGNYGYTF. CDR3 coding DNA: TGTGCCAACAGCCGGGGACAGGGTAACTATGGCTACACCTTC.